This T cell receptor (beta chain) was recorded in a study of long-term antiretroviral therapy in people with HIV. Study-level information: A decade or so separates the oldest specimens from the later 2015 immediate-ART recommendation. Study-wide points: HIV repertoires spanned narrower CDR3 length ranges than controls. There were no data on ART adherence, viral resistance or therapy changes, a gap that limits inferences about post-ART repertoire changes.

A word on this clone: Its specificity is not known.

Survey-level immunoSEQ v3.0 assays were run. The protocol was immunoSEQ multiplex PCR, while the TCRdb copy is restricted to in-frame clones and leaves out a portion. The table shows 20,000 to 25,000 clones, with roughly 80% occurring only once. The CDR3 is 13 amino acids. Trimming shortened V by 5 bases and J by 5 bases, and 11 bases separated the two germline ends. CDR1 SGHRS and CDR2 YFSETQ come from the germline V gene. The source is a man younger than 30 with HIV. The genes are TRBV5-1 and TRBJ1-5; unclear D gene. The starting material was unsorted PBMCs, obtained approximately 4 years after starting antiretroviral therapy. CDR3 sequence reads: CASRLEPHQPQHF. In nucleotides, the CDR3 is TGCGCCAGCAGGTTAGAGCCGCATCAGCCCCAGCATTTT.